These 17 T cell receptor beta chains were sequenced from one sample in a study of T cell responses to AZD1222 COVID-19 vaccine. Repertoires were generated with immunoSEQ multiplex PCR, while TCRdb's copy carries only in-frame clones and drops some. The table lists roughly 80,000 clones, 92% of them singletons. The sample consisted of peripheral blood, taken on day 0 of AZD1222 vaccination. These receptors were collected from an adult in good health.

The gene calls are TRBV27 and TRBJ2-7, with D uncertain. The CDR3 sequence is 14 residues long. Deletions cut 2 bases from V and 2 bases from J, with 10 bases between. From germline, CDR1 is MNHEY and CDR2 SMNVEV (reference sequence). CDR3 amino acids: CASSLVGLAYEQYF. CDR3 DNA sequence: TGTGCCAGCAGTTTAGTCGGCCTAGCCTACGAGCAGTACTTC.

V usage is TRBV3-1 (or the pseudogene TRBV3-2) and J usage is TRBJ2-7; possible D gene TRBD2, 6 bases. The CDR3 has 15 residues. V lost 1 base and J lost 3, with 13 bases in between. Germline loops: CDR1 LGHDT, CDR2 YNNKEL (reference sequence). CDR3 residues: CASSQVWMGGYEQYF. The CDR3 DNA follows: TGTGCCAGCAGCCAAGTCTGGATGGGGGGCTACGAGCAGTACTTC.

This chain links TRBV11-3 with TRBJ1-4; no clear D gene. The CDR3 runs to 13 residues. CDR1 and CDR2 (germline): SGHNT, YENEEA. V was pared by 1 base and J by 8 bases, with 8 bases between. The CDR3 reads CASSLGPKEKLFF. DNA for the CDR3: TGTGCCAGCAGCTTAGGGCCGAAGGAAAAACTGTTTTTT.

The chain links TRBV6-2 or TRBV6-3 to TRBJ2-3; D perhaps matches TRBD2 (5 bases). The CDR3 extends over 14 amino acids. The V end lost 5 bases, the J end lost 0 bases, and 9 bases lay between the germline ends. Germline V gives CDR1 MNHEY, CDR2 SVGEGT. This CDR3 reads CASSQRDSTDTQYF. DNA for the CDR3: TGTGCCAGCAGTCAGAGGGATAGCACAGATACGCAGTATTTT.

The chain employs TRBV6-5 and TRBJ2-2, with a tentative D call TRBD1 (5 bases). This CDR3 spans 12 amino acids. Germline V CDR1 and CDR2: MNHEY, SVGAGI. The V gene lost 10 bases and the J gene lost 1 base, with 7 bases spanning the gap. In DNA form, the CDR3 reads TGTGCCATACAGGAGAACACCGGGGAGCTGTTTTTT. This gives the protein CAIQENTGELFF.

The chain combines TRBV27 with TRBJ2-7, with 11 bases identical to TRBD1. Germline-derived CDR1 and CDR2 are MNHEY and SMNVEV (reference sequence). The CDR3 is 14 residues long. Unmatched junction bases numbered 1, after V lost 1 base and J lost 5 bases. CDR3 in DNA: TGTGCCAGCAGTTTATTGGGACAGGGGGACGAGCAGTACTTC. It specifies CASSLLGQGDEQYF.

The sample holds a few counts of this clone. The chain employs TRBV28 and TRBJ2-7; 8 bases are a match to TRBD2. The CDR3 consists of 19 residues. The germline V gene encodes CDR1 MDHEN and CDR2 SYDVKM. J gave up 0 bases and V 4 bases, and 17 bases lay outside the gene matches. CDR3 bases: TGTGCCAGCAGTTCCCAGGTAACGGGAGGGCCGAAGACCTCCTACGAGCAGTACTTC. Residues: CASSSQVTGGPKTSYEQYF.

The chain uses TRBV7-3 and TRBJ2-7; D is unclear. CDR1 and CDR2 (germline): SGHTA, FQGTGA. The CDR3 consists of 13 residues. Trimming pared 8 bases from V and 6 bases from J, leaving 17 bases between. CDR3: CASRPAVGREQYF. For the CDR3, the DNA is TGTGCCAGCCGACCAGCCGTGGGTCGCGAGCAGTACTTC.

The CDR3 DNA reads as TGTGCCAGCAGTCAAGGGACAGGTCGACGAGATCAGCCCCAGCATTTT. Encoded protein: CASSQGTGRRDQPQHF. This chain joins TRBV27 and TRBJ1-5; 8 bases agree with TRBD1. V lost 5 bases to trimming and J lost 5 bases; unmatched junction nucleotides: 11. In germline, CDR1 is MNHEY, CDR2 SMNVEV (reference sequence). The CDR3 consists of 16 residues.

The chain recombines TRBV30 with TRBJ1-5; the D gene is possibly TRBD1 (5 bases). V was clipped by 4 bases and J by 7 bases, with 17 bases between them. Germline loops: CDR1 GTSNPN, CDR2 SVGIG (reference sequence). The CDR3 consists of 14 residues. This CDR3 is CAWTQDGWGQPQHF. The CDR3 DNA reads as TGTGCCTGGACCCAGGACGGATGGGGGCAGCCCCAGCATTTT.

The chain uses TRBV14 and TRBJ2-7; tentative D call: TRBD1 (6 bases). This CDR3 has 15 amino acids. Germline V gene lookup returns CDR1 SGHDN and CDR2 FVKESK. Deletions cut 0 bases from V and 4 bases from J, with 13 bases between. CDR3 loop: CASSQEGAREYEQYF. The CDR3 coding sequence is TGTGCCAGCAGCCAAGAGGGGGCGCGAGAGTACGAGCAGTACTTC.

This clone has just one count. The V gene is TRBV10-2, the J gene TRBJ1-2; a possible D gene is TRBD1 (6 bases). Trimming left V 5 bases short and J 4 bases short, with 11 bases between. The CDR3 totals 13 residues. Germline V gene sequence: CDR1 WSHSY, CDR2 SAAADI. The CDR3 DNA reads TGCGCCAGCAGTCGCAGGGGCCTCTATGGCTACACCTTC. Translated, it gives CASSRRGLYGYTF.

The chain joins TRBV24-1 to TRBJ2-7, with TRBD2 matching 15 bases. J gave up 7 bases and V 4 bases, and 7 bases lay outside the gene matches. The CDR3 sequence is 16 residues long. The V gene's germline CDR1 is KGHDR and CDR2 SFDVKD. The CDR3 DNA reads TGTGCCACCAGTGACCCGGGACTAGCGGGAGGAGAGGAGCAGTACTTC. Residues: CATSDPGLAGGEEQYF.

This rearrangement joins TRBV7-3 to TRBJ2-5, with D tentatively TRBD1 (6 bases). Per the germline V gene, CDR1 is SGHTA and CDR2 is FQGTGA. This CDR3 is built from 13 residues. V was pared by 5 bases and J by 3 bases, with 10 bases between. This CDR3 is CASSESGEETQYF. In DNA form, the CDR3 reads TGTGCCAGCAGCGAATCAGGGGAAGAGACCCAGTACTTC.

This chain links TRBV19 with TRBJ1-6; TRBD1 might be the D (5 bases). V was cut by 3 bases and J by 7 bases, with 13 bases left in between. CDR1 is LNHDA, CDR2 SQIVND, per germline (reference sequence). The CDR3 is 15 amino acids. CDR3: CASSIGKGRNSPLHF. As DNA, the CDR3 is TGTGCCAGTAGTATCGGGAAGGGGAGAAATTCACCCCTCCACTTT.

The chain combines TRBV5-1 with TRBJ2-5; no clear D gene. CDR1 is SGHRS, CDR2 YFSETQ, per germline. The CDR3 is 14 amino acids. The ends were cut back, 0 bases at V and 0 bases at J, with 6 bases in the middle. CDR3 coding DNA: TGCGCCAGCAGCTTGGAGGGAAACCAAGAGACCCAGTACTTC. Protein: CASSLEGNQETQYF.

The CDR3 sequence is CASSARTGSSDGYTF. The CDR3, as DNA: TGCGCCAGCAGCGCCAGAACAGGGTCCTCGGATGGCTACACCTTC. The rearrangement links TRBV5-1 to TRBJ1-2; D perhaps matches TRBD1 (6 bases). The CDR3 has 15 residues. V lost 4 bases and J 6 bases, leaving 19 bases between the germline ends. Germline V lookup: CDR1 SGHRS, CDR2 YFSETQ.